This T cell receptor beta chain derives from a study of molecular identifiers for immune sequencing clone quantification. The overall study: For replicates, RNA isolated from roughly 20,000 or 100,000 naive CD8 cells was divided into five portions, of which four were sequenced. General study results and limits: Over 99% of CMV-specific effector molecules, but under 1% of naive ones, were in clones above 20 copies.

Bulk TCR libraries were made with methods that had been previously described and with listed TCR primers. One entry per CDR3 protein, called by TCRdb with MiXCR from the PCR reads. Among 300,000 to 400,000 distinct CDR3 sequences, roughly 24% were seen once, and the ten largest hold about 0.73%. Only a few counts were recorded for this clonotype. What it binds is not known. Naive CD8 libraries came from approximately 20,000 to 980,000 sorted cells with 10%, 30% or 50% RNA. V gave up 1 base and J gave up 5 bases; unmatched junction bases: 4. The V gene's germline CDR1 is LGHNA and CDR2 YSLEER. The CDR3 totals 14 residues.

V and J are TRBV4-3 and TRBJ1-1; TRBD1 matches at 7 bases. Specimen: naive CD8+ T cells from blood, with Jurkat cell RNA spiked in. Subset meaning: FACS-sorted CD8+CD4-CCR7+CD45RA+ naive T cells. The sequence was collected from a human donor in good health. Some libraries in this study had Jurkat cell RNA spiked in. CDR3 region: CASSQVTGETEAFF. CDR3 bases: TGCGCCAGCAGCCAAGTTACAGGGGAGACTGAAGCTTTCTTT.